These T cell receptor beta chains were read from a single sample in a study of blood T cell repertoires in COVID-19. The method was immunoSEQ multiplex PCR; TCRdb's version includes in-frame clones alone and lacks a portion of them. This sample yields approximately 100,000 clones, of which approximately 87% are seen a single time; around a tenth belongs to the top ten. The sequenced sample was peripheral blood. These receptors were collected from a woman under 40 with acute or convalescent COVID-19. Each CDR3 is given with its conserved first and last residue. D genes are given only for firm matches. Size is stated for part of the rows, as once, few or many counts, or as a class when the clone is expanded.

size,D,V,J,CDR3,DNA
few,.,TRBV19,TRBJ2-3,CASRFGGRVTDTQYF,TGTGCCAGTCGATTCGGGGGGCGAGTCACAGATACGCAGTATTTT
.,TRBD1,TRBV5-1,TRBJ1-2,CASSLDISGGNYGYTF,TGCGCCAGCAGCTTGGATATTTCAGGGGGAAACTATGGCTACACCTTC
.,.,TRBV15,TRBJ1-6,CATSRDTRLSNSPLHF,TGTGCCACCAGCAGAGATACGAGACTCTCTAATTCACCCCTCCACTTT
.,TRBD1,TRBV5-1,TRBJ2-2,CASSGTGGNTGELFF,TGCGCCAGCAGCGGGACAGGGGGCAACACCGGGGAGCTGTTTTTT
.,.,TRBV9,TRBJ2-2,CASRTTPNTGELFF,TGTGCCAGCAGAACTACCCCGAACACCGGGGAGCTGTTTTTT
.,TRBD2,TRBV6-5,TRBJ2-1,CASSYGGTMEQFF,TGTGCCAGCAGTTACGGGGGGACTATGGAGCAGTTCTTC
.,.,TRBV28,TRBJ2-1,CASSKRVTYNEQFF,TGTGCCAGTAGTAAGCGGGTCACTTACAATGAGCAGTTCTTC
.,.,TRBV3-1/TRBV3-2,TRBJ2-7,CASSQGPLEQYF,TGTGCCAGCAGCCAAGGGCCTTTGGAGCAGTACTTC
.,TRBD1,TRBV29-1,TRBJ2-7,CSVESGQGARGDEQYF,TGCAGCGTTGAATCGGGGCAGGGGGCAAGAGGGGACGAGCAGTACTTC
.,TRBD2,TRBV5-1,TRBJ2-1,CASSLVAGGYNEQFF,TGCGCCAGCAGCTTGGTAGCGGGGGGGTACAATGAGCAGTTCTTC
once,.,TRBV7-2,TRBJ1-1,CASSSPKGRGVTEAFF,TGTGCCAGCAGCTCACCCAAAGGGCGGGGAGTGACTGAAGCTTTCTTT
.,TRBD1,TRBV12-3/TRBV12-4,TRBJ1-1,CASSPGGNTEAFF,TGTGCCAGCAGTCCAGGGGGGAACACTGAAGCTTTCTTT
.,TRBD1,TRBV9,TRBJ1-2,CASSVGPGGNGYTF,TGTGCCAGCAGCGTAGGTCCAGGGGGAAATGGCTACACCTTC
.,TRBD1,TRBV30,TRBJ1-6,CAWSLSGQSSYNSPLHF,TGTGCCTGGAGTCTCTCGGGACAGAGCTCCTATAATTCACCCCTCCACTTT
few,.,TRBV7-9,TRBJ1-5,CASSLADRSNQPQHF,TGTGCCAGCAGCTTAGCCGACAGAAGCAATCAGCCCCAGCATTTT
once,TRBD1,TRBV25-1,TRBJ2-2,CASSLRTGMEPGELFF,TGTGCCAGCAGCCTTCGGACAGGGATGGAACCCGGGGAGCTGTTTTTT
.,.,TRBV28,TRBJ1-1,CASSFGGSYTEAFF,TGTGCCAGCAGTTTTGGGGGCTCTTACACTGAAGCTTTCTTT
.,.,TRBV21-1,TRBJ2-2,CASNNGRGTGELFF,TGTGCCAGCAACAACGGACGGGGCACCGGGGAGCTGTTTTTT
.,TRBD1,TRBV7-6,TRBJ2-2,CASSLALAGTGLKLFF,TGTGCCAGCAGCTTAGCCCTAGCCGGGACAGGGCTGAAGCTGTTTTTT
.,.,TRBV7-2,TRBJ2-7,CASVTVSSSYEQYF,TGTGCCAGCGTTACAGTCTCTTCCTCCTACGAGCAGTACTTC
.,.,TRBV14,TRBJ1-1,CASSWSMNTEAFF,TGTGCCAGCAGCTGGAGCATGAACACTGAAGCTTTCTTT
.,TRBD1,TRBV6-1,TRBJ1-6,CASSEWSGGNSPLHF,TGTGCCAGCAGTGAATGGTCAGGGGGAAATTCACCCCTCCACTTT
.,.,TRBV4-1,TRBJ1-1,CASSQRPLLNTEAFF,TGCGCCAGCAGCCAGAGGCCCCTACTGAACACTGAAGCTTTCTTT
.,TRBD1,TRBV28,TRBJ2-2,CASSGPQGAGELFF,TGTGCCAGTTCCGGCCCTCAGGGGGCCGGGGAGCTGTTTTTT
.,.,TRBV5-8,TRBJ1-5,CASERGAVDSNQPQHF,TGTGCCAGCGAACGGGGGGCAGTCGATAGCAATCAGCCCCAGCATTTT
.,.,TRBV12-5,TRBJ1-2,CASGMDSFYGYTF,TGTGCTAGTGGTATGGACAGCTTCTATGGCTACACCTTC